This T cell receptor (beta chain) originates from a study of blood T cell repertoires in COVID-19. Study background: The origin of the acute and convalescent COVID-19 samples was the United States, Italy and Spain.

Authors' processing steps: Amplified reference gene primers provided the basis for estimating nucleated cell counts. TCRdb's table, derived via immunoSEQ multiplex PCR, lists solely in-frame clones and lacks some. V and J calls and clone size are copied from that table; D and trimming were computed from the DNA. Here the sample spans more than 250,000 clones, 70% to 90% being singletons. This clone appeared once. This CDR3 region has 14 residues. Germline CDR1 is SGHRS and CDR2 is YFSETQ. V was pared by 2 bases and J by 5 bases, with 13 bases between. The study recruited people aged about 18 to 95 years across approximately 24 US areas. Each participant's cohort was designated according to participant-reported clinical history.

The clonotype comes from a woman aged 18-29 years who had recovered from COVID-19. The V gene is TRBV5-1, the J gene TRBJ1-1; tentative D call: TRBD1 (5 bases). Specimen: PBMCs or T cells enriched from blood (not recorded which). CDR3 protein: CASSFGGGGTEAFF. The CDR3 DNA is TGCGCCAGCAGCTTTGGAGGCGGGGGGACTGAAGCTTTCTTT.